This record looks at one TCR beta chain sequence and its context. Molecular barcoding with unique molecular identifiers was used for the TCRbeta library. TCRdb redid the calling of the PCR reads with MiXCR, one entry per CDR3 protein. Of about 410,000 distinct CDR3 sequences listed, 20% are singletons. These data come from a study of T-cell reconstitution after alpha-beta-depleted transplantation in children. The CDR3 runs 14 residues. Trimming stripped 4 bases from V and 0 bases from J, with 10 bases between. The V gene's germline CDR1 is SQVTM and CDR2 ANQGSEA. This chain links TRBV29-1 with TRBJ2-1; D is possibly TRBD2 (6 bases). The TCR sequence derives from a human donor who donated a stem cell graft to a child with acute myeloid leukemia. Specimen: PBMCs from the stem cell graft donor, collected from the stem cell graft. CDR3 residues: CSVVGDFSYNEQFF. CDR3 coding DNA: TGCAGCGTTGTGGGGGACTTCTCCTACAATGAGCAGTTCTTC.